This TCR beta chain was recorded in a study of blood T cell repertoires in COVID-19. Across the whole study: Samples representing acute and convalescent COVID-19 were sourced from the United States, Italy and Spain.

With regard to this clone: Other DNA sequences in this sample translate to the same CDR3.

The protocol was immunoSEQ multiplex PCR, while the TCRdb copy is restricted to in-frame clones and leaves out a portion. The sample shows 200,000 or so clones, around 89% of them seen only once. This CDR3 comprises 13 residues. The V end was cut by 0 bases, the J end by 2 bases, with 5 bases between. CDR1 is SGDLS, CDR2 YYNGEE, per germline. The clonotype was recovered from a woman aged 25 to 39 who had recovered from COVID-19. This chain links TRBV9 with TRBJ1-2, with D hard to call. The material sequenced was PBMCs or T cells enriched from blood (not recorded which). DNA of the CDR3: TGTGCCAGCAGCGTAGGGCAGAACTATGGCTACACCTTC. Its protein is CASSVGQNYGYTF.